A single sample gave rise to the 18 T cell receptor beta chains below, sequenced in a study of shared clonotypes between healthy human individuals. Method: immunoSEQ multiplex PCR; TCRdb's copy keeps in-frame clones and lacks some. The table has some 500,000 clones, 70% to 80% seen once. Source material: PBMCs. The receptors were sampled from a woman in her forties in good health. Some clones in this sample may be carry-over from other donors' samples.

This chain links TRBV5-1 with TRBJ1-1; no clear D gene. Trimming shortened V by 0 bases and J by 1 base, and 10 bases separated the two germline ends. The CDR3 is made up of 15 amino acids. Looked up from germline, CDR1 is SGHRS and CDR2 is YFSETQ. The CDR3 is CASSLASRPNTEAFF. The CDR3 DNA follows: TGCGCCAGCAGCTTGGCTTCAAGACCGAACACTGAAGCTTTCTTT.

J is TRBJ1-2 and V is TRBV7-2; D is perhaps TRBD1 (6 bases). V was shortened by 5 bases and J by 7 bases, with 11 bases between the two germline ends. The CDR3 spans 12 residues. Looked up from germline, CDR1 is SGHTA and CDR2 is FQGNSA. CDR3 sequence reads: CASSTQGGGYTF. DNA for the CDR3: TGTGCCAGCAGCACACAGGGTGGTGGCTACACCTTC.

This chain connects TRBV2 to TRBJ2-2; 8 nucleotides agree with TRBD1. Germline trimming cut 3 bases from V and 2 bases from J; bases unmatched to any gene: 5. Germline values: CDR1 SNHLY, CDR2 FYNNEI. CDR3 length: 16 amino acids. This CDR3 reads CASSELGQENTGELFF. As DNA, the CDR3 is TGTGCCAGCAGTGAGTTGGGACAGGAAAACACCGGGGAGCTGTTTTTT.

The chain is built from TRBV5-1 and TRBJ2-4; TRBD2 matches 11 bases. The germline CDR1 and CDR2 sequences are SGHRS and YFSETQ. The CDR3 totals 14 residues. Trimming took 4 bases from V and 5 from J; bases not matched to a gene: 2. The CDR3 region is CASSLLAGENIQYF. In DNA, the CDR3 is TGCGCCAGCAGCCTACTAGCGGGAGAAAACATTCAGTACTTC.

The rearrangement joins TRBV27 to TRBJ1-2; possible D gene TRBD1, 5 bases. The V and J ends lost 2 bases and 6 bases respectively, with 13 bases between them. CDR3 size: 14 residues. Germline V lookup: CDR1 MNHEY, CDR2 SMNVEV (reference sequence). The DNA for the CDR3 is TGTGCCAGCAGTTTAGGGGCGGGGGGTCATGGCTACACCTTC. The encoded protein is CASSLGAGGHGYTF.

The chain has TRBV6-4 and TRBJ1-4; no firm D call. V lost 4 bases, J lost 11 bases, and 11 bases lay in between. Germline CDR1 MRHNA, CDR2 SNTAGT. The CDR3 consists of 12 residues. CDR3 in DNA: TGTGCCAGCAGTGGTGGACCCCTCAAACTGTTTTTT. Translating it yields CASSGGPLKLFF.

Here the CDR3 DNA reads TGTGCCAGCTCACCGGAAACTCAGGGCAGAGGCACTGAAGCTTTCTTT. Protein product: CASSPETQGRGTEAFF. The rearrangement links TRBV18 to TRBJ1-1; D may be TRBD1 (5 bases). V was pared by 3 bases and J by 4 bases, with 18 bases between. There are 16 residues in the CDR3. The germline V gene has CDR1 KGHSH and CDR2 LQKENI.

This chain connects TRBV7-2 to TRBJ1-2; 9 nucleotides line up with TRBD1. V lost 3 bases and J lost 7; bases outside the gene matches: 9. The CDR3 spans 15 residues. CDR1 and CDR2 (germline): SGHTA, FQGNSA. Here the CDR3 reads CASSLYRDRVPGYTF. CDR3 bases: TGTGCCAGCAGCTTGTACCGGGACAGGGTTCCTGGCTACACCTTC.

The rearrangement links TRBV4-2 to TRBJ2-7, with D tentatively TRBD2 (6 bases). The V and J ends lost 11 bases and 4 bases respectively, with 18 bases between them. CDR1 and CDR2 (germline): LGHNA, YNFKEQ. The CDR3 is made up of 13 amino acids. The CDR3 DNA is TGTGCCGCAGGGACTGCAAGATCATACGAGCAGTACTTC. This sequence encodes CAAGTARSYEQYF.

On this clone itself: Other nucleotide sequences from this sample produce the same CDR3. The chain has TRBV7-9 and TRBJ1-1; D ambiguous. Trimming pared 3 bases from V and 8 bases from J, leaving 10 bases between. The germline CDR1 and CDR2 sequences are SEHNR and FQNEAQ (reference sequence). This CDR3 is 12 amino acids long. The CDR3 DNA is TGTGCCAGCAGCTTGGAGGGAGGAGAAGCTTTCTTT. Protein: CASSLEGGEAFF.

The chain couples TRBV2 to TRBJ1-3; maybe TRBD1 (5 bases). Trimming shortened V by 9 bases and J by 0 bases, and 9 bases separated the two germline ends. Germline CDR1 and CDR2: SNHLY and FYNNEI. This CDR3 contains 13 residues. The CDR3 sequence: CARRQSSGNTIYF. In DNA, the CDR3 is TGTGCCAGACGACAGTCCTCTGGAAACACCATATATTTT.

This chain joins TRBV2 and TRBJ2-1; 7 nucleotides agree with TRBD2. After removal of 0 bases from V and 5 bases from J, the junction contained 10 bases not matched to a gene. CDR3 size: 17 residues. The germline V gene has CDR1 SNHLY and CDR2 FYNNEI. The CDR3 coding sequence is TGTGCCAGCAGTGAAGCGCTTATCTGGGGGACTAACAATGAGCAGTTCTTC. The encoded protein is CASSEALIWGTNNEQFF.

The rearrangement uses TRBV30 and TRBJ2-5; D perhaps matches TRBD2 (6 bases). Germline V CDR1 and CDR2: GTSNPN, SVGIG (reference sequence). The V end lost 0 bases, the J end lost 5 bases, and 10 bases lay between the germline ends. The length of the CDR3 is 13 residues. The CDR3 DNA sequence: TGTGCCTGGAGTGTCGGGGGTGTTGAGACCCAGTACTTC. Translating it yields CAWSVGGVETQYF.

The genes are TRBV19 and TRBJ1-3, with D perhaps TRBD1 (5 bases). V shed 4 bases and J shed 3 bases, with 7 bases lying between them. The CDR3 is 13 amino acids. CDR1 and CDR2 (germline): LNHDA, SQIVND (reference sequence). The CDR3 bases are TGTGCCAGTAGTACCGACAGTGGAAACACCATATATTTT. This gives the protein CASSTDSGNTIYF.

This rearrangement joins TRBV7-2 to TRBJ1-2; D remains unclear. Germline values: CDR1 SGHTA, CDR2 FQGNSA. V was pared by 3 bases and J by 7 bases, with 15 bases between. The CDR3 loop spans 14 amino acids. The CDR3 loop reads CASSLSGRIGGYTF. Written as DNA, the CDR3 is TGTGCCAGCAGCTTGTCAGGCCGCATTGGTGGCTACACCTTC. Using reference TRBV7-2 and TRBJ1-2 for the parts outside the CDR3, the full variable domain is GAGVSQSPSNKVTEKGKDVELRCDPISGHTALYWYRQSLGQGLEFLIYFQGNSAPDKSGLPSDRFSAERTGGSVSTLTIQRTQQEDSAVYLCASSLSGRIGGYTFGSGTRLTVV.

This clone was detected only once. The chain employs TRBV21-1 and TRBJ1-4; the table assigns TRBD1, which was not confirmed against the DNA. TRBV21-1 is classified as a pseudogene. The CDR3 is 17 residues long. CDR3 DNA: TGTGCCAGCAGCAATATCAGACAGGGACGATTGGACGAAAAACTGTTTTTT. Translated, it gives CASSNIRQGRLDEKLFF.

The V gene is TRBV6-1, the J gene TRBJ2-5, with D possibly matching TRBD2 (5 bases). Trimming left V 2 bases short and J 5 bases short, with 9 bases between. CDR3 length: 13 amino acids. CDR1 and CDR2 from the germline V gene are MNHNS and SASEGT. The CDR3 region is CASSEFGIETQYF. CDR3 nucleotides: TGTGCCAGCAGTGAATTCGGGATCGAGACCCAGTACTTC.

The rearrangement uses TRBV9 and TRBJ2-1; the D gene is possibly TRBD1 (6 bases). V was shortened by 4 bases and J by 5 bases, with 13 bases between the two germline ends. The germline V gene has CDR1 SGDLS and CDR2 YYNGEE. The CDR3 extends over 14 amino acids. In DNA form, the CDR3 reads TGTGCCAGCAGCCCCCAGGGGTCCCACAATGAGCAGTTCTTC. Translating gives CASSPQGSHNEQFF.